The T cell receptor beta chain under discussion was sequenced for a study of OX40 agonist ivuxolimab in advanced cancers. Turning to the study itself: Patients with hepatocellular carcinoma, melanoma, renal cell or head and neck cancer made up the dose-escalation patients. Among those enrolled, mean age was about 62 years (range 23 to 79) and approximately 80% were male.

Libraries were prepared by immunoSEQ multiplex PCR; TCRdb keeps only in-frame clonotypes and omits some of them. The sample consists of about 50,000 clones, roughly 90% of them appearing once. The germline V gene has CDR1 LNHDA and CDR2 SQIVND (reference sequence). The CDR3 is 15 residues long. The trim removed 3 bases at V and 0 bases at J, leaving 2 bases unmatched. Sequencing used CD4+ or CD8+ T cells sorted from blood, obtained in a trial of the OX40 agonist ivuxolimab. V gene TRBV19 combines with J gene TRBJ2-1; 7 positions match TRBD2. The clonotype originates from an adult with an advanced solid tumor such as melanoma, head and neck, liver or kidney cancer. CDR3 DNA sequence: TGTGCCAGTAGTATCGGCGGGGGCTCCTACAATGAGCAGTTCTTC. Protein: CASSIGGGSYNEQFF.